This TCR beta chain was captured by sequencing in a study of cytomegalovirus exposure and HLA in healthy donors. Study-level information: Unique TCRs from HLA-typed donors, 80 million to 90 million of them, were held in an early data release.

There are 13 residues in the CDR3. The V gene's germline CDR1 is SGHRS and CDR2 YFSETQ. Between the trimmed V and J ends, which lost 4 bases and 10 bases, there was a span of 12 bases. General study results and limits: In a later analysis, donors in an Asian-associated ancestry cluster reportedly had fewer N-insertions in productive TCRs than the cohort mean.

Comment on this clone: The antigen is not known.

The PCR contained 60 Vbeta and 13 Jbeta primers. Produced via immunoSEQ multiplex PCR; TCRdb's table is partial and in-frame only. The data contain about 110,000 clones, roughly 78% of them singletons. This TCR was recovered from a woman in her thirties or forties in good health and CMV-seronegative. The gene calls are TRBV5-1 and TRBJ1-6, with no clear D. Sequencing was performed on PBMCs. DNA for the CDR3: TGCGCCAGCAGCGTTACAGAAAGGTCACCCCTCCACTTT. Encoded protein: CASSVTERSPLHF. Full variable domain (outside the CDR3, taken from reference TRBV5-1 and TRBJ1-6): KAGVTQTPRYLIKTRGQQVTLSCSPISGHRSVSWYQQTPGQGLQFLFEYFSETQRNKGNFPGRFSGRQFSNSRSEMNVSTLELGDSALYLCASSVTERSPLHFGNGTRLTVT.